The 2 T cell receptor beta chains below were found in one sample sequenced in a study of T cells after yellow fever vaccination. TCRdb re-derived calls from the 5' RACE reads in MiXCR, one entry per CDR3 protein. The sample includes a few hundred thousand distinct CDR3 sequences, approximately 8% of them seen just once. The sample here was PBMCs, taken approximately 40 days after the first yellow fever vaccination. The receptors come from a man younger than 30 who received the YFV17D yellow fever vaccine.

The table lists this clonotype with many counts. The chain links TRBV14 to TRBJ2-1; TRBD1 aligns across 8 bases. CDR1 is SGHDN, CDR2 FVKESK, per germline. The CDR3 sequence is 12 residues long. V lost 6 bases, J lost 7 bases, and 2 bases stayed unmatched. The CDR3 here is CASSRQGNEQFF. CDR3 bases: TGTGCCAGCAGTCGACAGGGGAATGAGCAGTTCTTC.

V and J are TRBV20-1 and TRBJ1-6; D might be TRBD1 (5 bases). V lost 2 bases, J lost 10 bases, and 15 bases lay in between. CDR3 length: 14 residues. Germline CDR1 DFQATT, CDR2 SNEGSKA (reference sequence). DNA for the CDR3: TGCAGTGCTAGATGGACACCCGGGGAATCACCCCTCCACTTT. Its protein product is CSARWTPGESPLHF.